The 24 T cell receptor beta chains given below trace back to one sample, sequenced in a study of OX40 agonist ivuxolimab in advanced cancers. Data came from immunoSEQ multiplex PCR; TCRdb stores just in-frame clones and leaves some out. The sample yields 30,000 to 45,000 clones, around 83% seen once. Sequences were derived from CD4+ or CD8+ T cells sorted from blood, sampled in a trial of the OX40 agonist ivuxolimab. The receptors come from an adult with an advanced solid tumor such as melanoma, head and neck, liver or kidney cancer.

The DNA of the CDR3 is TGCGCCAGCAGCCAAGTCTGGGGGTTAAATCAGCCCCAGCATTTT. This translates into CASSQVWGLNQPQHF. The V gene is TRBV4-1, the J gene TRBJ1-5; a possible D gene is TRBD1 (5 bases). CDR3 size: 15 residues. Germline V gene lookup returns CDR1 MGHRA and CDR2 YSYEKL. V was cut by 1 base and J by 4 bases, with 11 bases left in between.

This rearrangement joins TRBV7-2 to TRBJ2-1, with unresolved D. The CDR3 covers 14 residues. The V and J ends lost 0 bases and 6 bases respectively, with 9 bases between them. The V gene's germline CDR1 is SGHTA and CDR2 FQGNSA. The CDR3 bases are TGTGCCAGCAGCTTAGCCCTTTCTGGCAATGAGCAGTTCTTC. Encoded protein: CASSLALSGNEQFF. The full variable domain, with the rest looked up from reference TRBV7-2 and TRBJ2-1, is GAGVSQSPSNKVTEKGKDVELRCDPISGHTALYWYRQSLGQGLEFLIYFQGNSAPDKSGLPSDRFSAERTGGSVSTLTIQRTQQEDSAVYLCASSLALSGNEQFFGPGTRLTVL.

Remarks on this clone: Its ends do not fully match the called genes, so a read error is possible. The CDR3 nucleotides are TGTGCCAGCAGTGAAGGTATGGCCGGGAGTCCCAACGAGGTTTTTTTC. Translated: CASSEGMAGSPNEVFF. The rearrangement uses TRBV6-1 and TRBJ2-7, with D perhaps TRBD2 (6 bases). The CDR3 runs to 16 residues. CDR1 MNHNS and CDR2 SASEGT come from the germline V gene.

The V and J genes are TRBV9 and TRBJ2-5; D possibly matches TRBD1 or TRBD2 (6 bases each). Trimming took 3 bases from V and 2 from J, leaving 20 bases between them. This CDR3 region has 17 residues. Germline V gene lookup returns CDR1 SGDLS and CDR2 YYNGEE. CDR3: CASSEGKTGGGQETQYF. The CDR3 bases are TGTGCCAGCAGCGAGGGGAAGACAGGAGGGGGACAAGAGACCCAGTACTTC. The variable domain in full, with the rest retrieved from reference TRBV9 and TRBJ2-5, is DSGVTQTPKHLITATGQRVTLRCSPRSGDLSVYWYQQSLDQGLQFLIQYYNGEERAKGNILERFSAQQFPDLHSELNLSSLELGDSALYFCASSEGKTGGGQETQYFGPGTRLLVL.

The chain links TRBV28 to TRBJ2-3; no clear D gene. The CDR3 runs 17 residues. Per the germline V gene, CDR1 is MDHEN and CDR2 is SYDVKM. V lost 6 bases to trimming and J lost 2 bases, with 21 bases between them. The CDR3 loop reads CASRILLGSTPTDTQYF. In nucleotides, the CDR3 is TGTGCCAGCAGGATATTATTAGGCTCCACCCCCACAGATACGCAGTATTTT.

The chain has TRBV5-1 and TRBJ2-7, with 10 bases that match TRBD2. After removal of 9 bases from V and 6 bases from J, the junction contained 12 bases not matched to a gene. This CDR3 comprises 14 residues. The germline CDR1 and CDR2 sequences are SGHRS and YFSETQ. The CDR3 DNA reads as TGCGCCACCAAGCTGAGCGGGGGGGCTGCCGAGCAGTACTTC. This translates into CATKLSGGAAEQYF.

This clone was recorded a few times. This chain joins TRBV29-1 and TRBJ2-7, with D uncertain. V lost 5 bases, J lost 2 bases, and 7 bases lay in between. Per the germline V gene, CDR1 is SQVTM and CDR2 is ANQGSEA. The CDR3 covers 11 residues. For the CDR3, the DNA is TGCAGCGTTTCCGTAACCTACGAGCAGTACTTC. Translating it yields CSVSVTYEQYF.

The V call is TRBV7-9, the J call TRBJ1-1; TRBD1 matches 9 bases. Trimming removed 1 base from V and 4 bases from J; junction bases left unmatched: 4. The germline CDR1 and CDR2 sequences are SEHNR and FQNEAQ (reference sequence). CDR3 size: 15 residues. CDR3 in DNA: TGTGCCAGCAGCTTAGACAGGGGGCAAGGCACTGAAGCTTTCTTT. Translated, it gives CASSLDRGQGTEAFF.

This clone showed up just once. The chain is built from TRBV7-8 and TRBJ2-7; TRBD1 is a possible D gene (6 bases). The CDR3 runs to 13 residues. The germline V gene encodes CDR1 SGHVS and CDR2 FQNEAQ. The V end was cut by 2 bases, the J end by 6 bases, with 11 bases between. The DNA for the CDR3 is TGTGCCAGCAGCTTATCTAGGGGGAGCGAGCAGTACTTC. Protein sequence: CASSLSRGSEQYF.

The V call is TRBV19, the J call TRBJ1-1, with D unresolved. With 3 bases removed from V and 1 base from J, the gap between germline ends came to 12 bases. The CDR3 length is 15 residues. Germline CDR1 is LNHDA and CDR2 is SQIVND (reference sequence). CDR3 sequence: CASSINGVANTEAFF. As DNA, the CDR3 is TGTGCCAGTAGTATCAACGGGGTTGCGAACACTGAAGCTTTCTTT.

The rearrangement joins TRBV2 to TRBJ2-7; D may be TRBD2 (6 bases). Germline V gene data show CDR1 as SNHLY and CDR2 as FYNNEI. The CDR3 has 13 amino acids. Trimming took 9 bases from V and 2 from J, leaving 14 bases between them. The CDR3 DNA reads TGTGCCAGGGGGACTCTGGGTCCCTACGAGCAGTACTTC. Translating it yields CARGTLGPYEQYF.

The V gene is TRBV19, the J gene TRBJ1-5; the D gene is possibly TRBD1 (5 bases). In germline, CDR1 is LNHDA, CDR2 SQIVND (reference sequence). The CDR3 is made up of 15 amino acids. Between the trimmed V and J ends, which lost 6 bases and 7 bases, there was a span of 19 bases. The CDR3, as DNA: TGTGCCAGTAGAGGTAAAGGGGAGATTCGGCAGCCCCAGCATTTT. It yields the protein CASRGKGEIRQPQHF.

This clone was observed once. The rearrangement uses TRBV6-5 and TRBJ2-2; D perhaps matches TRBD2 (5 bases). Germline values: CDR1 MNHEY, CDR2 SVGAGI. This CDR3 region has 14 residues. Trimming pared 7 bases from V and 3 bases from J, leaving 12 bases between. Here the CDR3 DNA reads TGTGCCAGCACCCTTCGGGGTTACACCGGGGAGCTGTTTTTT. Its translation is CASTLRGYTGELFF.

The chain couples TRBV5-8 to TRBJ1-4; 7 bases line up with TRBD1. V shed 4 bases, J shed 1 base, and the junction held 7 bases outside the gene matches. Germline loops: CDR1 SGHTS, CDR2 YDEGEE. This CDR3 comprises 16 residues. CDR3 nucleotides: TGTGCCAGCAGCACGACAGGGTCCGGAACTAATGAAAAACTGTTTTTT. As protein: CASSTTGSGTNEKLFF.

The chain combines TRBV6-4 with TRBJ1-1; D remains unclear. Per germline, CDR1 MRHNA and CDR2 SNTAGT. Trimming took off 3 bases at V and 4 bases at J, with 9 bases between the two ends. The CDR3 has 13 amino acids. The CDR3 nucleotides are TGTGCCAGCAGTGAAGCACCGTTCACTGAAGCTTTCTTT. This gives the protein CASSEAPFTEAFF.

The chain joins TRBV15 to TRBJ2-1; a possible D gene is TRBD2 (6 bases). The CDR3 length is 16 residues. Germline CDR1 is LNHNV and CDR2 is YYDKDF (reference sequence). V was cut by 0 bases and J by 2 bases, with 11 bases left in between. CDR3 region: CATSREGGVTYNEQFF. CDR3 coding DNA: TGTGCCACCAGCAGAGAGGGCGGGGTGACCTACAATGAGCAGTTCTTC.

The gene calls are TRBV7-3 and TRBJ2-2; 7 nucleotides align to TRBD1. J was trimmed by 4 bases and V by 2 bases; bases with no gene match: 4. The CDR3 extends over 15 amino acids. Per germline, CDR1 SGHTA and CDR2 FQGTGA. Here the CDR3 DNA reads TGTGCCAGCAGCTTAGACGGGACAGCCACCGGGGAGCTGTTTTTT. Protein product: CASSLDGTATGELFF.

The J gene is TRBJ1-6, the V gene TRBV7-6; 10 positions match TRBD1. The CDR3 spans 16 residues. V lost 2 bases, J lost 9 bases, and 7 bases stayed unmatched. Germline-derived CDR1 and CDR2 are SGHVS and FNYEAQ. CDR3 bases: TGTGCCAGCAGCTTACTCGGACAGGGGGATAGTTCACCCCTCCACTTT. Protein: CASSLLGQGDSSPLHF.

The CDR3 DNA reads as TGTGCCAGCAGTGGGACAGATGAAAAACTGTTTTTT. Protein sequence: CASSGTDEKLFF. The V call is TRBV2, the J call TRBJ1-4, with D possibly TRBD1 on 6 matching bases. The CDR3 extends over 12 amino acids. The germline V gene encodes CDR1 SNHLY and CDR2 FYNNEI. V was clipped by 4 bases and J by 6 bases, with 6 bases between them.

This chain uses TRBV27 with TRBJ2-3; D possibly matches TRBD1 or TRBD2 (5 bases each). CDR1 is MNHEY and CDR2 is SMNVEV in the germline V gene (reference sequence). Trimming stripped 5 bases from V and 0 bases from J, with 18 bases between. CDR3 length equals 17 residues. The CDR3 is CASSLLGADPSTDTQYF. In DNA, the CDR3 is TGTGCCAGCAGTCTCCTCGGGGCGGACCCTAGCACAGATACGCAGTATTTT.

CDR3 sequence reads: CASSTGTTPRDGTDTQYF. For the CDR3, the DNA is TGTGCCAGCTCAACCGGGACTACTCCGAGAGACGGCACAGATACGCAGTATTTT. The chain combines TRBV18 with TRBJ2-3; 7 bases match TRBD2. Germline CDR1 is KGHSH and CDR2 is LQKENI. V lost 5 bases and J lost 1; bases outside the gene matches: 15. This CDR3 comprises 18 residues.

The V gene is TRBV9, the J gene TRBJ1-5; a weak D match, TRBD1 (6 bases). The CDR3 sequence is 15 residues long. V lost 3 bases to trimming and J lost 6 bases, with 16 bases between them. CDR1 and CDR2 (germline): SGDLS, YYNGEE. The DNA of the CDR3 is TGTGCCAGCAGCGCAGTACAGGGACCAGGTCAGCCCCAGCATTTT. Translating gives CASSAVQGPGQPQHF.

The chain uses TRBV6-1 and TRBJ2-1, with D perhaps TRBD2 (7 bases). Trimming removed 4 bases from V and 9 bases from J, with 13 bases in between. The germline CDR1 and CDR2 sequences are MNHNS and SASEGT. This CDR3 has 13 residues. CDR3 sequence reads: CASSGTRGGEQFF. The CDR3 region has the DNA TGTGCCAGCAGTGGCACAAGGGGGGGTGAGCAGTTCTTC.

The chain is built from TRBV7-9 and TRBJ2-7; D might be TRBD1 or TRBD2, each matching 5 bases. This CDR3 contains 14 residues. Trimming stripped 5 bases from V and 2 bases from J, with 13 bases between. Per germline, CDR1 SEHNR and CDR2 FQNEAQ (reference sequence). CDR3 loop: CASSPGRGPYEQYF. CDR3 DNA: TGTGCCAGCAGCCCGGGACGGGGACCCTACGAGCAGTACTTC.